This TCR beta chain was retrieved from a study of CD8 T cells in Susac syndrome (dated by TCRdb to about 2019). For context, the study as a whole: Of the Susac syndrome patients who were sequenced, six had clinically active disease and fewer than ten were in clinical remission. Clonality of the CD8+ T cell repertoire was compared between about a dozen healthy donors, roughly 14 Susac syndrome patients and 15 or so multiple sclerosis patients. At the time of blood withdrawal, Susac syndrome patients were either therapy-naive, taking corticosteroids (with some also receiving IVIg), or on IVIg alone. Whether CD8+ T cell activation and differentiation in Susac syndrome was antigen driven was tested using repertoire sequencing. Study-wide conclusions, independent of this receptor: Looking at Susac-specific public clones, the researchers identified around 15 in the total CD8+ repertoire and about 5 in the CD8+ TEMRA repertoire. The number of individuals in the TCR sequencing and HLA analysis was recognized as being relatively small. Clonal expansion was observed in Susac syndrome CD8+ repertoires, with the highest expansion in CD8+ TEMRA cells and greater expansion in clinically active than in remitting patients.

Points on this clonotype: This clone's antigen is unknown. Base qualities were left out, and no much larger clone turns up one base away.

Compared with germline, V lacks 4 bases and J lacks 6 bases; bases without a gene match: 4. Spanning cysteine to phenylalanine, the CDR3 consists of 14 amino acids. The entry retains the CDR3 DNA only, 42 bases that are in frame from base 1. CDR1 and CDR2, per the germline V gene, are SQVTM and ANQGSEA. High-throughput TCR beta sequencing profiled peripheral blood CD8+ and CD4+ T cells from healthy donors, Susac syndrome patients and multiple sclerosis patients. Susac syndrome patients met recently defined diagnostic criteria for definite or probable disease. Bulk CD8+ and CD4+ T cells were purified by magnetic negative isolation, whereas CD8+ TEMRA cells were enriched by FACS. Blood was collected in EDTA tubes and processed within 24 hours, with PBMCs isolated through density gradient centrifugation. PBMCs intended for TCR sequencing were cryopreserved in liquid nitrogen and were subsequently thawed in a 37 degrees C water bath. A purity of at least 90% was achieved for sorted or isolated CD4+, CD8+ and CD8+ TEMRA cells.

RNA was extracted with the RNeasy kit and roughly 0.45 to 1 ug was reverse transcribed using random hexamers. The immunoSEQ multiplex PCR assay, which covers 54 Vbeta and 13 Jbeta segments, was used to amplify TCR beta CDR3 regions. Bias from PCR amplification was corrected by using a synthetic template baseline for primer optimization and for computational correction. On the authors' methods: Reads were assigned to V, D and J genes according to IMGT and analyzed in immunoSEQ Analyzer, with only productive sequences retained. Clonality was computed as one minus Shannon entropy normalized by log2 of the number of productive unique sequences. Public and private clones were assessed among the 100 most prevalent clones of each patient and control. Clones were defined as Susac-specific if absent from the healthy and MS cohorts, from over a thousand published viral clones and from other ImmuneACCESS disease sequences. TCRdb handled the public reads itself, with Q25 trimming in fastp and clone calling in MiXCR, and kept productive beta chains. Duplicate CDR3 protein sequences are folded into a single record with the most common DNA and genes. TCRdb, rather than the study authors, made the V and J calls. This sample comprises tens of thousands of distinct CDR3 sequences, approximately 95% of them detected only once. 0.45% to 0.5% of the sample rests with the top ten.

Rearrangement joined TRBV29-1 to TRBJ2-1; 12 junctional bases match TRBD1. The source is a human donor with Susac syndrome. Material: CD8+ T cells from PBMCs. DNA sequence: TGCAGCGTTGTCGGGGACAGGGGGCTCAATGAGCAGTTCTTC. This sequence encodes CSVVGDRGLNEQFF.